The rows below give T cell receptor beta chains drawn from one sample of a study of CD8 T cells in Susac syndrome. MiXCR was run by TCRdb on the immunoSEQ multiplex PCR reads, yielding one entry per CDR3 protein. The sample contains about 90,000 distinct CDR3 sequences, 90% to 95% of which appear only once. Sequenced: CD8+ T cells from PBMCs. The receptors originated from a human donor in good health. Both conserved end residues are part of each CDR3. The D gene is left open where the match is weak. The size entry is marked missing in some rows and otherwise reads once, few, many or a size class.

clone size,V gene,D gene,J gene,CDR3 protein,CDR3 DNA
.,TRBV7-9,.,TRBJ2-4,CASSASEEAKNIQYF,TGTGCCAGCAGCGCCTCGGAGGAGGCCAAAAACATTCAGTACTTC
.,TRBV12-3/TRBV12-4,.,TRBJ2-1,CASSLVRDGNEQFF,TGTGCCAGCAGTTTAGTCCGGGATGGCAATGAGCAGTTCTTC
.,TRBV15,.,TRBJ1-2,CATSRAGNYGYTF,TGTGCCACCAGCAGAGCCGGAAACTATGGCTACACCTTC
.,TRBV9,.,TRBJ1-2,CASSGLGGYTF,TGTGCCAGCAGCGGGCTAGGGGGCTACACCTTC
.,TRBV5-1,.,TRBJ2-2,CASSLGIGELFF,TGCGCCAGCAGCTTGGGGATCGGGGAGCTGTTTTTT
.,TRBV12-3/TRBV12-4,TRBD1,TRBJ1-2,CASSQSTGGSFGYTF,TGTGCCAGCAGTCAGTCGACAGGGGGTTCATTTGGCTACACCTTC
.,TRBV2,.,TRBJ2-5,CASSEANGGVRETQYF,TGTGCCAGCAGTGAAGCCAACGGTGGGGTCCGCGAGACCCAGTACTTC
.,TRBV12-3/TRBV12-4,.,TRBJ1-6,CASRPTDNNSPLHF,TGTGCCAGCAGGCCCACAGATAATAATTCACCCCTCCACTTT
.,TRBV4-1,TRBD1,TRBJ1-2,CASSYDRGYGYTF,TGCGCCAGCAGCTACGACAGGGGGTATGGCTACACCTTC
.,TRBV30,.,TRBJ1-1,CAKQQGGDTEAFF,TGTGCCAAACAACAAGGGGGGGACACTGAAGCTTTCTTT
.,TRBV6-1,TRBD2,TRBJ2-7,CASSDRTSGTYEQYF,TGTGCCAGCAGTGACAGGACTAGCGGCACCTACGAGCAGTACTTC
.,TRBV7-9,TRBD1,TRBJ1-4,CASSSTGTNEKLFF,TGTGCCAGCAGCTCGACAGGGACGAATGAAAAACTGTTTTTT
few,TRBV4-1,.,TRBJ2-7,CASSQVGGLGEQYF,TGCGCCAGCAGCCAAGTGGGGGGTTTGGGGGAGCAGTACTTC
.,TRBV30,.,TRBJ1-1,CAWSSGVDSEAFF,TGTGCCTGGAGTAGCGGGGTGGATTCTGAAGCTTTCTTT
.,TRBV13,TRBD1,TRBJ2-3,CASSYGTGRDRDTQYF,TGTGCCAGCAGCTACGGGACAGGGAGGGATAGAGATACGCAGTATTTT
.,TRBV27,.,TRBJ1-2,CASSLSVDYGYTF,TGTGCCAGCAGTTTATCAGTGGACTATGGCTACACCTTC
.,TRBV13,.,TRBJ2-7,CASSLGGGYEQYF,TGTGCCAGCAGCTTAGGCGGTGGCTACGAGCAGTACTTC
.,TRBV3-1,.,TRBJ1-3,CASSRGVDGNTIYF,TGTGCCAGCAGCCGCGGGGTGGACGGAAACACCATATATTTT
few,TRBV6-6,.,TRBJ1-1,CASSLGASTEAFF,TGTGCCAGCAGTTTAGGGGCGTCGACTGAAGCTTTCTTT
once,TRBV9,.,TRBJ1-1,CASSVSLGVNTEAFF,TGTGCCAGCAGCGTATCACTGGGGGTGAACACTGAAGCTTTCTTT
.,TRBV9,.,TRBJ1-1,CASSVTGGGNTEAFF,TGTGCCAGCAGCGTTACCGGTGGGGGGAACACTGAAGCTTTCTTT
.,TRBV10-3,TRBD1,TRBJ1-1,CAIRGDRGAPRTEAFF,TGTGCCATCAGGGGGGACAGGGGTGCCCCGAGGACTGAAGCTTTCTTT
.,TRBV27,TRBD1,TRBJ1-5,CASSPGQGGDQPQHF,TGTGCCAGCAGTCCAGGACAGGGTGGGGATCAGCCCCAGCATTTT
once,TRBV7-3,.,TRBJ2-7,CASSSDSGLSYEQYF,TGTGCCAGCAGCTCCGATAGTGGGTTATCCTACGAGCAGTACTTC
.,TRBV20-1,TRBD2,TRBJ2-7,CSARGPLAGGLYEQYF,TGCAGTGCTAGGGGTCCTCTAGCGGGGGGCCTCTACGAGCAGTACTTC
.,TRBV6-1,TRBD1,TRBJ2-3,CASSEAPGQGADTQYF,TGTGCCAGCAGTGAAGCGCCGGGACAGGGAGCAGATACGCAGTATTTT
once,TRBV7-9,.,TRBJ2-2,CASSLVAGTNTGELFF,TGTGCCAGCAGCTTAGTGGCGGGGACGAACACCGGGGAGCTGTTTTTT
.,TRBV27,.,TRBJ1-1,CASSPIPALNTEAFF,TGTGCCAGCAGTCCCATCCCTGCTCTGAACACTGAAGCTTTCTTT
.,TRBV19,TRBD1,TRBJ1-5,CASGSTGDRNQPQHF,TGTGCCAGTGGCTCGACAGGGGATAGAAATCAGCCCCAGCATTTT
.,TRBV10-3,.,TRBJ2-7,CAISSDASESYEQYF,TGTGCCATCAGTTCGGACGCATCAGAATCCTACGAGCAGTACTTC
.,TRBV6-6,TRBD2,TRBJ2-3,CASSPTSGETDTQYF,TGTGCCAGCAGTCCGACTAGCGGGGAGACAGATACGCAGTATTTT
.,TRBV13,TRBD2,TRBJ2-3,CASSLGLAGLAGNTDTQYF,TGTGCCAGCAGCTTAGGCCTTGCTGGCCTAGCGGGGAACACAGATACGCAGTATTTT
.,TRBV6-5,TRBD1,TRBJ1-1,CASSYSKTGGLNTEAFF,TGTGCCAGCAGTTACTCGAAGACAGGGGGGCTTAACACTGAAGCTTTCTTT
.,TRBV12-3/TRBV12-4,TRBD2,TRBJ2-3,CASKTSGGWTDTQYF,TGTGCCAGCAAGACTAGCGGGGGTTGGACAGATACGCAGTATTTT
once,TRBV15,TRBD2,TRBJ2-7,CATSREQGRRGGEQYF,TGTGCCACCAGCAGAGAACAGGGCAGGCGGGGGGGCGAGCAGTACTTC
.,TRBV6-5,TRBD2,TRBJ2-3,CASSYETSGASSTDTQYF,TGTGCCAGCAGTTACGAGACTAGCGGAGCCTCTAGCACAGATACGCAGTATTTT
.,TRBV7-3,TRBD2,TRBJ2-7,CASSPGVAGNEQYF,TGTGCCAGCAGCCCAGGGGTAGCGGGGAACGAGCAGTACTTC
.,TRBV12-3/TRBV12-4,.,TRBJ2-7,CASSRTRDEQYF,TGTGCCAGCAGTAGGACAAGGGACGAGCAGTACTTC
.,TRBV13,.,TRBJ1-1,CASSEGMGTEAFF,TGTGCCAGCAGTGAGGGGATGGGAACTGAAGCTTTCTTT
.,TRBV29-1,.,TRBJ1-5,CSVEEGSNQPQHF,TGCAGCGTTGAAGAGGGGAGCAATCAGCCCCAGCATTTT
.,TRBV6-5,TRBD1,TRBJ1-5,CASSAGTGPNQPQHF,TGTGCCAGCAGCGCCGGGACAGGGCCCAATCAGCCCCAGCATTTT
once,TRBV4-2,.,TRBJ2-4,CASSQATIAKNIQYF,TGTGCCAGCAGCCAGGCTACTATAGCCAAAAACATTCAGTACTTC
.,TRBV7-6,.,TRBJ1-1,CASSLGGAGVTEAFF,TGTGCCAGCAGCTTAGGAGGTGCCGGGGTCACTGAAGCTTTCTTT
.,TRBV7-9,.,TRBJ2-5,CASSLVESGEETQYF,TGTGCCAGCAGCTTAGTCGAGTCAGGGGAAGAGACCCAGTACTTC
.,TRBV7-6,TRBD1,TRBJ2-7,CASSPGTGNTYEQYF,TGTGCCAGCAGCCCGGGGACAGGGAACACCTACGAGCAGTACTTC
once,TRBV14,.,TRBJ2-7,CASSQVPALEQYF,TGTGCCAGCAGCCAAGTTCCCGCCTTGGAGCAGTACTTC
.,TRBV10-2,.,TRBJ1-6,CASDPGYNSPLHF,TGCGCCAGCGATCCGGGCTATAATTCACCCCTCCACTTT
.,TRBV6-2/TRBV6-3,TRBD2,TRBJ2-3,CAIGLAGDIDTQYF,TGTGCCATAGGACTAGCGGGGGACATAGATACGCAGTATTTT
.,TRBV7-3,TRBD1,TRBJ1-1,CASSLDGTGSEAFF,TGTGCCAGCAGCTTGGATGGGACAGGGTCTGAAGCTTTCTTT
.,TRBV10-3,.,TRBJ1-1,CAISELPGRVGTEAFF,TGTGCCATCAGTGAGCTCCCCGGCAGGGTCGGCACTGAAGCTTTCTTT
.,TRBV29-1,TRBD1,TRBJ2-5,CSANSGTGYLSETQYF,TGCAGCGCCAACTCCGGGACAGGGTACCTCTCGGAGACCCAGTACTTC
.,TRBV4-2,.,TRBJ1-1,CASSQDDWNTEAFF,TGTGCCAGCAGCCAAGATGATTGGAACACTGAAGCTTTCTTT
.,TRBV27,TRBD2,TRBJ2-5,CASSLTGAGGETQYF,TGTGCCAGCAGTTTAACAGGGGCGGGAGGGGAGACCCAGTACTTC